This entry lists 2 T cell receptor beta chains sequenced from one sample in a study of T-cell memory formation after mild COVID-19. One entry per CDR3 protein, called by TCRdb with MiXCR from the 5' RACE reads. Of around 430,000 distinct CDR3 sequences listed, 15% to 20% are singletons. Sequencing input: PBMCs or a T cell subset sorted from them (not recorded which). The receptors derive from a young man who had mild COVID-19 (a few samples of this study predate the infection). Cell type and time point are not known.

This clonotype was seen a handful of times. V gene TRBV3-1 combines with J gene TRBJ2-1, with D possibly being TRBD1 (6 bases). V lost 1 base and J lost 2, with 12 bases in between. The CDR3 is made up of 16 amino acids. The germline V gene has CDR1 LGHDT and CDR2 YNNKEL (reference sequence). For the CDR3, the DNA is TGTGCCAGCAGCCAAGTCCCGGGACAACCCTACAATGAGCAGTTCTTC. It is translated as CASSQVPGQPYNEQFF.

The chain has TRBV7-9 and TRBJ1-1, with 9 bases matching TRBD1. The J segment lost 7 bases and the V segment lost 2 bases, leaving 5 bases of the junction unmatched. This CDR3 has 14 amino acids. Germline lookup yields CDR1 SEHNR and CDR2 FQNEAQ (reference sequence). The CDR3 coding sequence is TGTGCCAGCAGCTTATCGACAGGGGGGGTTGAAGCTTTCTTT. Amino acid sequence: CASSLSTGGVEAFF.